These 18 T cell receptor beta chains were sequenced from one sample in a study of blood T cell repertoires in COVID-19. This table comes from immunoSEQ multiplex PCR, and its TCRdb copy is limited to in-frame clones, with some not included. The sample lists about 68,000 clones; roughly 73% were seen once. The sample consisted of peripheral blood. The receptors shown here come from a woman aged 60-70 years with acute or convalescent COVID-19.

The V call is TRBV6-6, the J call TRBJ1-1; TRBD1 agrees at 7 bases. The CDR3 runs to 14 residues. Trimming at V came to 2 bases and at J to 5 bases, leaving 5 bases not matched to a gene. CDR1 is MNHNY, CDR2 SVGAGI, per germline (reference sequence). CDR3 sequence: CASSYEQGWTEAFF. CDR3 DNA sequence: TGTGCCAGCAGTTACGAACAGGGGTGGACTGAAGCTTTCTTT.

V gene TRBV28 combines with J gene TRBJ1-2; tentatively, D is TRBD1 (5 bases). Per germline, CDR1 MDHEN and CDR2 SYDVKM. Trimming took 2 bases from V and 4 from J, leaving 17 bases between them. The CDR3 sequence is 16 residues long. The CDR3 nucleotides read TGTGCCAGCAGTTTAGGACTGGGGGGGAGGATCTATGGCTACACCTTC. Protein sequence: CASSLGLGGRIYGYTF.

The V and J genes are TRBV27 and TRBJ2-2; possible D gene TRBD1, 6 bases. The length of the CDR3 is 13 residues. The germline V and J ends were trimmed by 3 bases and 7 bases, with 9 bases remaining between them. Germline values: CDR1 MNHEY, CDR2 SMNVEV (reference sequence). CDR3 loop: CASSFGGGGELFF. Here the CDR3 DNA reads TGTGCCAGCAGTTTTGGGGGCGGCGGGGAGCTGTTTTTT.

The genes are TRBV5-1 and TRBJ2-1, with 9 bases aligning to TRBD1. The length of the CDR3 is 17 residues. The germline V gene has CDR1 SGHRS and CDR2 YFSETQ. V was clipped by 4 bases and J by 4 bases; unmatched bases: 12. This CDR3 reads CASSQRQGGKPYNEQFF. DNA of the CDR3: TGCGCCAGCAGCCAGCGACAGGGGGGTAAACCTTACAATGAGCAGTTCTTC. The full variable domain, completed using reference TRBV5-1 and TRBJ2-1, is KAGVTQTPRYLIKTRGQQVTLSCSPISGHRSVSWYQQTPGQGLQFLFEYFSETQRNKGNFPGRFSGRQFSNSRSEMNVSTLELGDSALYLCASSQRQGGKPYNEQFFGPGTRLTVL.

This clone has ten or more counts. The CDR3, as DNA: TGTGCCAGCAGCTTAGCGTTGGGGGGATCCACTGAAGCTTTCTTT. This encodes CASSLALGGSTEAFF. This chain uses TRBV11-1 with TRBJ1-1; tentatively, D is TRBD1 (5 bases). The germline gives CDR1 SGHAT, CDR2 FQDESV (reference sequence). Trimming removed 0 bases at V and 4 bases at J, with 12 bases between. The CDR3 covers 15 residues.

The genes are TRBV25-1 and TRBJ1-3; D is uncertain. The CDR3 totals 14 residues. CDR1 MGHDK and CDR2 SYGVNS come from the germline V gene. Trimming cost V 4 bases and J 0 bases, with 7 bases left between them. Here the CDR3 reads CASSAASSGNTIYF. The CDR3 DNA reads TGTGCCAGCAGTGCTGCGTCCTCTGGAAACACCATATATTTT.

The genes are TRBV5-8 and TRBJ1-1, with a possible D match to TRBD1 (5 bases). Germline V gene lookup returns CDR1 SGHTS and CDR2 YDEGEE. This CDR3 is 13 amino acids long. Trimming took 2 bases from V and 1 from J, leaving 6 bases between them. CDR3 sequence: CASSFDRNTEAFF. In nucleotides, the CDR3 is TGTGCCAGCAGCTTCGACAGGAACACTGAAGCTTTCTTT. The entire variable domain, with the rest obtained from reference TRBV5-8 and TRBJ1-1, is as follows: EAGVTQSPTHLIKTRGQQATLRCSPISGHTSVYWYQQALGLGLQFLLWYDEGEERNRGNFPPRFSGRQFPNYSSELNVNALELEDSALYLCASSFDRNTEAFFGQGTRLTVV.

In the case of this clone: Relative to the germline gene, one junction end is altered; a read error may explain this. CDR3 sequence (DNA): TGTGCTAGCAGCTTACCAGGGACAGAGGACTTCCTGCGCGCTGAAGCTTTCTTT. The encoded protein is CASSLPGTEDFLRAEAFF. This chain connects TRBV7-7 to TRBJ1-1, with 7 bases matching TRBD1. Germline CDR1 is SSHAT and CDR2 is FNYEAQ (reference sequence). The CDR3 length is 18 residues.

As concerns this clone: Relative to the germline gene, one junction end is altered; a read error may explain this. The chain is built from TRBV4-3 and TRBJ1-2; D is possibly TRBD1 (5 bases). This CDR3 comprises 14 residues. Germline V gene sequence: CDR1 LGHNA, CDR2 YSLEER. CDR3 in amino acids: CASGQDGGTEGYTF. DNA for the CDR3: TGCGCCAGCGGCCAAGATGGGGGGACGGAAGGCTACACCTTC.

The rearrangement joins TRBV2 to TRBJ1-3; D is ambiguous. The CDR3 spans 14 residues. Germline CDR1 is SNHLY and CDR2 is FYNNEI. Deletions cut 11 bases from V and 2 bases from J, with 16 bases between. In DNA, the CDR3 is TGTGCCTCCCGGGAACAAAGAACTGGAAACACCATATATTTT. It is translated as CASREQRTGNTIYF.

The chain has TRBV27 and TRBJ2-7; a weak D match, TRBD1 (6 bases). This CDR3 has 17 amino acids. V lost 6 bases and J 4 bases, leaving 25 bases between the germline ends. Germline assignment: CDR1 MNHEY and CDR2 SMNVEV (reference sequence). The CDR3 here is CASSSSNRAPVGYEQYF. The CDR3 nucleotides read TGTGCCAGCAGCTCTTCGAACAGGGCGCCGGTGGGGTACGAGCAGTACTTC.

The V and J genes are TRBV11-2 and TRBJ1-2; D gene unclear. Germline V gene lookup returns CDR1 SGHAT and CDR2 FQNNGV. This CDR3 has 14 amino acids. V was cut by 5 bases and J by 4 bases, with 14 bases left in between. CDR3 nucleotides: TGTGCCAGCAGCCTCTCACAGCTGGCCTATGGCTACACCTTC. Residues: CASSLSQLAYGYTF.

The J gene is TRBJ2-2, the V gene TRBV4-2; 7 bases map to TRBD2. CDR3 length: 17 residues. Trimming cost V 5 bases and J 0 bases; bases outside gene matches: 9. Germline values: CDR1 LGHNA, CDR2 YNFKEQ. For the CDR3, the DNA is TGTGCCAGCAGCGCGGCTAGCGGCTATTCGAACACCGGGGAGCTGTTTTTT. Translation: CASSAASGYSNTGELFF.

This clone was detected a few times. In DNA, the CDR3 is TGTGCCAGCAGGCGCAACGAGGTCGAGCAGTACTTC. Translating it yields CASRRNEVEQYF. V gene TRBV6-6 combines with J gene TRBJ2-7; D ambiguous. The CDR3 contains 12 residues. Germline V CDR1 and CDR2: MNHNY, SVGAGI (reference sequence). The V end lost 6 bases, the J end lost 6 bases, and 12 bases lay between the germline ends.

V usage is TRBV9 and J usage is TRBJ2-7, with 10 positions matching TRBD1. The germline V gene has CDR1 SGDLS and CDR2 YYNGEE. J was trimmed by 2 bases and V by 0 bases; bases with no gene match: 11. The CDR3 loop spans 18 amino acids. The CDR3 DNA sequence: TGTGCCAGCAGCGTAGCCCAGGACAGGGGGAGTGGGACCTACGAGCAGTACTTC. Its protein is CASSVAQDRGSGTYEQYF.

V is TRBV5-5 and J is TRBJ1-2; D gene ambiguous. Germline V gives CDR1 SGHKS, CDR2 YYEKEE (reference sequence). The CDR3 is 11 amino acids. Trimming left V 2 bases short and J 11 bases short, with 10 bases between. CDR3 protein: CASSFYQAYTF. CDR3 bases: TGTGCCAGCAGCTTCTATCAGGCGTACACCTTC.

The J gene is TRBJ2-1, the V gene TRBV27, with 10 bases matching TRBD2. CDR3 size: 16 residues. Per germline, CDR1 MNHEY and CDR2 SMNVEV (reference sequence). After removal of 1 base from V and 4 bases from J, the junction contained 4 bases not matched to a gene. CDR3 sequence: CASSLLVAGGYNEQFF. Written as DNA, the CDR3 is TGTGCCAGCAGTTTATTAGTAGCGGGGGGATACAATGAGCAGTTCTTC.

The chain carries TRBV7-2 and TRBJ1-5; D is uncertain. Trimming removed 3 bases from V and 0 bases from J, with 6 bases in between. The CDR3 loop spans 14 amino acids. CDR1 SGHTA and CDR2 FQGNSA come from the germline V gene. The CDR3 region is CASSFRLSNQPQHF. The CDR3 nucleotides are TGTGCCAGCAGCTTTAGACTTAGCAATCAGCCCCAGCATTTT.